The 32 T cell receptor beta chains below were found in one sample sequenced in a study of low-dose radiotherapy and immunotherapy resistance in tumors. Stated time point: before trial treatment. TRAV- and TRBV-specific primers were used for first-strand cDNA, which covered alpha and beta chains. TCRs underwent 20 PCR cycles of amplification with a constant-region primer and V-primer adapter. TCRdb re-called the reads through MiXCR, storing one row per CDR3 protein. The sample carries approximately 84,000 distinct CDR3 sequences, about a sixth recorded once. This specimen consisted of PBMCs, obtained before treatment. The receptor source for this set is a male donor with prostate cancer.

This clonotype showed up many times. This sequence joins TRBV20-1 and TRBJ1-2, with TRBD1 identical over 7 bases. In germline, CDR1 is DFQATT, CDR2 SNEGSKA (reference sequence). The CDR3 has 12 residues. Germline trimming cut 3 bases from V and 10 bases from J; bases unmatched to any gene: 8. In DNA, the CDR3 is TGCAGTGCTAGGGGCCAGGGGGGAGACTACACCTTC. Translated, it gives CSARGQGGDYTF.

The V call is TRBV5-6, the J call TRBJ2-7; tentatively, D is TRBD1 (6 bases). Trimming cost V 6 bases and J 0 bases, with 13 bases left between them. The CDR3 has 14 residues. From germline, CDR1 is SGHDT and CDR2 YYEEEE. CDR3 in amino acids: CASIQTGNSYEQYF. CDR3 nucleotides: TGTGCCAGCATTCAAACAGGGAACTCCTACGAGCAGTACTTC.

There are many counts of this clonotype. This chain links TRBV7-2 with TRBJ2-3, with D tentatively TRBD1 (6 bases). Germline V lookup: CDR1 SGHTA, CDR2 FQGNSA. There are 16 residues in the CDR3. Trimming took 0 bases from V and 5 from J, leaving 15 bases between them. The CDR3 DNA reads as TGTGCCAGCAGCTTAGCAGGGGGAAATACACTAGATACGCAGTATTTT. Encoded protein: CASSLAGGNTLDTQYF. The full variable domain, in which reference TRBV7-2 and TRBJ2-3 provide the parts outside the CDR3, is GAGVSQSPSNKVTEKGKDVELRCDPISGHTALYWYRQSLGQGLEFLIYFQGNSAPDKSGLPSDRFSAERTGGSVSTLTIQRTQQEDSAVYLCASSLAGGNTLDTQYFGPGTRLTVL.

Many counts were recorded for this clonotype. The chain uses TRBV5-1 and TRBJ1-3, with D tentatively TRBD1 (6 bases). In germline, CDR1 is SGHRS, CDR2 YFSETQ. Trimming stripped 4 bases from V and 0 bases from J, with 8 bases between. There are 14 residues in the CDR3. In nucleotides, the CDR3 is TGCGCCAGCAGCGTGGACAGCTCTGGAAACACCATATATTTT. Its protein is CASSVDSSGNTIYF.

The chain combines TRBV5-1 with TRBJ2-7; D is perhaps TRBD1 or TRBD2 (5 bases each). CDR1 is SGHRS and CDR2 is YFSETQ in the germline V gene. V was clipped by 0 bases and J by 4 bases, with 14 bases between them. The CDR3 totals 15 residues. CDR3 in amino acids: CASSLAAGTAYEQYF. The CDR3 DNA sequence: TGCGCCAGCAGCTTGGCAGCCGGGACCGCATACGAGCAGTACTTC.

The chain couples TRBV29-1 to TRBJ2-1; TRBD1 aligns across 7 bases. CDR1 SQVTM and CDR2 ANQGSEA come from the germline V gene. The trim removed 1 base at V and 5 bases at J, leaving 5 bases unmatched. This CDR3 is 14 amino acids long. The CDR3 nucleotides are TGCAGCGTTGAAGTAGGGACAGCAAACAATGAGCAGTTCTTC. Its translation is CSVEVGTANNEQFF.

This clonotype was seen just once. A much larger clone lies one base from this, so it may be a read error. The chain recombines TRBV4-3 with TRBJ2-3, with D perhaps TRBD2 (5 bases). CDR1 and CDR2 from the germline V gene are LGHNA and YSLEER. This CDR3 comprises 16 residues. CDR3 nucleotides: TGCGCCAGCAGCACCCGGAAAATCGCTAGCACAGATATGCAGTATTTT. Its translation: CASSTRKIASTDMQYF.

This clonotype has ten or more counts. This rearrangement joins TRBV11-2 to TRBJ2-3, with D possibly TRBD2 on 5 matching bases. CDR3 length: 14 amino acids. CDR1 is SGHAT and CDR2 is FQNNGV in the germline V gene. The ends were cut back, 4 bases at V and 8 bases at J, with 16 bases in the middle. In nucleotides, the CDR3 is TGTGCCAGCAGCTCCGGGGTGGATCGGGGTACGCAGTATTTT. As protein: CASSSGVDRGTQYF.

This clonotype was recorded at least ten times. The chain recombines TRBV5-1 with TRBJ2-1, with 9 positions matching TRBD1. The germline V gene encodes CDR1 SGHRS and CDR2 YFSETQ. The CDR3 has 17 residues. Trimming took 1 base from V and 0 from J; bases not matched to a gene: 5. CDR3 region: CASSLTGTGSSYNEQFF. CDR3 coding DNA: TGCGCCAGCAGCTTGACAGGGACAGGGAGCTCCTACAATGAGCAGTTCTTC.

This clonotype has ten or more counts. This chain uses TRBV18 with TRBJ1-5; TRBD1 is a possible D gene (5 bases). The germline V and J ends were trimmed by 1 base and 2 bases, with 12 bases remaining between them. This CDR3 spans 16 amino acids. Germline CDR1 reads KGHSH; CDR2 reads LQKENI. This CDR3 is CASSPQSGGGNQPQHF. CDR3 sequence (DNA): TGTGCCAGCTCACCACAGTCTGGGGGAGGCAATCAGCCCCAGCATTTT.

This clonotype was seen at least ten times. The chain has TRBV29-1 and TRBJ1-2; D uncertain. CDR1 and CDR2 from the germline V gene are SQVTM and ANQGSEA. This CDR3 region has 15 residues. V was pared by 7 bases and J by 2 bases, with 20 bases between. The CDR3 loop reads CSASLGTLDNYGYTF. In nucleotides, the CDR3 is TGCAGCGCCTCTCTCGGCACTCTAGACAACTATGGCTACACCTTC.

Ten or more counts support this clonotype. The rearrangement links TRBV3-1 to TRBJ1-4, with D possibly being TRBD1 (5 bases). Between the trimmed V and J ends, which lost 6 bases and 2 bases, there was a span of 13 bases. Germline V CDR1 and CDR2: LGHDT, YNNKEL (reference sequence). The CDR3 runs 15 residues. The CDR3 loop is CASSFQGGTNEKLFF. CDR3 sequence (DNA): TGTGCCAGCAGTTTCCAGGGCGGCACTAATGAAAAACTGTTTTTT.

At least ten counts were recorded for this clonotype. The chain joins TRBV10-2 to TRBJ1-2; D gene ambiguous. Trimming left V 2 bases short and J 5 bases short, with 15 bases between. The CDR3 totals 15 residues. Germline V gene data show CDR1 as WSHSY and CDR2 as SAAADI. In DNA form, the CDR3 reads TGCGCCAGCAGTGAGAAAGGAAGAGGGTCATATGGCTACACCTTC. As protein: CASSEKGRGSYGYTF.

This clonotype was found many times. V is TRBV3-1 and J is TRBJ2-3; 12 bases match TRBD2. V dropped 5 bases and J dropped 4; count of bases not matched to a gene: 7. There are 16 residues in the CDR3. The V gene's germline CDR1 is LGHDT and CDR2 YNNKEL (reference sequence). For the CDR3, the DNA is TGTGCCAGCAGCTACCTAGCGGGGGGGACCCCAGATACGCAGTATTTT. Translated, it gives CASSYLAGGTPDTQYF.

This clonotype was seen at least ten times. CDR3 sequence: CSAQQGYEQYF. The CDR3 DNA reads as TGCAGTGCTCAACAGGGCTACGAGCAGTACTTC. The chain recombines TRBV20-1 with TRBJ2-7; possible D gene TRBD1, 6 bases. Between the trimmed V and J ends, which lost 5 bases and 3 bases, there was a span of 8 bases. The CDR3 totals 11 residues. Per the germline V gene, CDR1 is DFQATT and CDR2 is SNEGSKA (reference sequence).

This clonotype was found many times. CDR3 in DNA: TGTGCCATCGCACAGGGCCCCTACGAGCAGTACTTC. Its protein is CAIAQGPYEQYF. The gene calls are TRBV2 and TRBJ2-7; D is possibly TRBD1 (6 bases). The CDR3 length is 12 residues. V dropped 10 bases and J dropped 2 bases, with 12 bases sitting between them. Germline V lookup: CDR1 SNHLY, CDR2 FYNNEI.

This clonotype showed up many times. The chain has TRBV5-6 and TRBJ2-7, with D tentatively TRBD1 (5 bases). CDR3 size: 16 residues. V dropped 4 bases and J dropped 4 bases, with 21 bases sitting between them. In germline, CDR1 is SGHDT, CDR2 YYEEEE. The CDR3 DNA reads TGTGCCAGCAGCCCACGACAGACCAGTCCCGTTTACGAGCAGTACTTC. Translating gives CASSPRQTSPVYEQYF.

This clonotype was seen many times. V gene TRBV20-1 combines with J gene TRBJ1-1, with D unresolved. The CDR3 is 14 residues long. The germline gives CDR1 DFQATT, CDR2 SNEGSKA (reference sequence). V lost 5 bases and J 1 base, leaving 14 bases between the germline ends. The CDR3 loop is CSAFLYGENTEAFF. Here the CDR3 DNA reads TGCAGTGCTTTCCTCTACGGAGAGAACACTGAAGCTTTCTTT.

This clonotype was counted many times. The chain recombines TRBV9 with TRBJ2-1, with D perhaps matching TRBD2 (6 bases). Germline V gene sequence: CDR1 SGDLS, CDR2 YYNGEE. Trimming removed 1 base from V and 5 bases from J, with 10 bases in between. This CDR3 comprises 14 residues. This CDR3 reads CASSVKGGNNEQFF. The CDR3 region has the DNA TGTGCCAGCAGCGTAAAGGGAGGAAACAATGAGCAGTTCTTC. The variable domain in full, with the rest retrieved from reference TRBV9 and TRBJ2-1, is DSGVTQTPKHLITATGQRVTLRCSPRSGDLSVYWYQQSLDQGLQFLIQYYNGEERAKGNILERFSAQQFPDLHSELNLSSLELGDSALYFCASSVKGGNNEQFFGPGTRLTVL.

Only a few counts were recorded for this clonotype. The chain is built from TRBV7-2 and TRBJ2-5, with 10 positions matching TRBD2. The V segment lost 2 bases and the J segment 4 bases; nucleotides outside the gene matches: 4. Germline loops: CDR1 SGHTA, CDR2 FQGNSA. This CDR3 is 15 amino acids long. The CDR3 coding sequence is TGTGCCAGCAGCTTAACTAGCGGGGCCCTAGAGACCCAGTACTTC. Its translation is CASSLTSGALETQYF.

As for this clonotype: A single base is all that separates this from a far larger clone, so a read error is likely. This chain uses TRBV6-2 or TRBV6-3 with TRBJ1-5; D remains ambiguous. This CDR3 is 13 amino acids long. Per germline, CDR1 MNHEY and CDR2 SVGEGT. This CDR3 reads CASSSVSYQSQHF. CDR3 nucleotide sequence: TGTGCCAGCAGTTCGGTCAGTTATCAGTCCCAGCATTTT.

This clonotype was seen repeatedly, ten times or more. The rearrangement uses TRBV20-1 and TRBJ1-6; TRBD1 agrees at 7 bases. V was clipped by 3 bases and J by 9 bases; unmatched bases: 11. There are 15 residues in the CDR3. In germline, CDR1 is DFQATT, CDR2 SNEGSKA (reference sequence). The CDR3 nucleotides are TGCAGTGCTAGGTCCGTGGACAGGCCCTCTTCACCCCTCCACTTT. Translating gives CSARSVDRPSSPLHF.

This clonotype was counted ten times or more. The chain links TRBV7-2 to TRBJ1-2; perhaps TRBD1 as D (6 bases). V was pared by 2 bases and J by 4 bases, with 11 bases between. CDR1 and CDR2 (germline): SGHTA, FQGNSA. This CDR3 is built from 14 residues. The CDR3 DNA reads TGTGCCAGCAGCTTACGGTCCAGGGGCTATGGCTACACCTTC. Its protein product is CASSLRSRGYGYTF.

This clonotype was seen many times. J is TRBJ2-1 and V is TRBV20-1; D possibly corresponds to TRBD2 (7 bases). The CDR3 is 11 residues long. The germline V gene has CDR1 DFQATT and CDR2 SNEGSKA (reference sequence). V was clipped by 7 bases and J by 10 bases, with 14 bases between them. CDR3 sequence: CSGLGGGEQFF. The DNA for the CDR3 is TGCAGTGGGCTAGGGGGGGGGGAGCAGTTCTTC.

The CDR3 coding sequence is TGCGTTGTGCCGGGACTAGCGTTGGATACGCAGTATTTT. Translating gives CVVPGLALDTQYF. J is TRBJ2-3 and V is TRBV29-1; TRBD2 matches 10 bases. Per the germline V gene, CDR1 is SQVTM and CDR2 is ANQGSEA. This CDR3 comprises 13 residues.

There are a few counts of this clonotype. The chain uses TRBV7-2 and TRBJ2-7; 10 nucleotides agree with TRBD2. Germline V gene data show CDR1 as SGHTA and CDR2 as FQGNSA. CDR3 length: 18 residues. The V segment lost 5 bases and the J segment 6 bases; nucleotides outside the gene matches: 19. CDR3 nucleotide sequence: TGTGCCAGCAGCCCGGTCGGGGGTCGATTTAGCGGGGGGCGCGAGCAGTACTTC. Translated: CASSPVGGRFSGGREQYF.

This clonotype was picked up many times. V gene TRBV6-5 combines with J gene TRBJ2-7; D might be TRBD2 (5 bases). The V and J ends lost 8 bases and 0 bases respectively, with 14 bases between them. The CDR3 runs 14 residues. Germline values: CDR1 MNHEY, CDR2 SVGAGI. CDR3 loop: CASRKFRGSYEQYF. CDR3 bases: TGTGCCAGCCGGAAATTCCGGGGCTCCTACGAGCAGTACTTC.

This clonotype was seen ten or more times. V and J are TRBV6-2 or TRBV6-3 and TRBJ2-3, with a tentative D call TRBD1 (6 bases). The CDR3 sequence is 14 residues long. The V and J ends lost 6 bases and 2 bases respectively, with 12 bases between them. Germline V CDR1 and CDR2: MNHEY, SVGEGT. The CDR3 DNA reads TGTGCCAGCAGCTACGACAGGCCCACAGATACGCAGTATTTT. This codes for CASSYDRPTDTQYF.

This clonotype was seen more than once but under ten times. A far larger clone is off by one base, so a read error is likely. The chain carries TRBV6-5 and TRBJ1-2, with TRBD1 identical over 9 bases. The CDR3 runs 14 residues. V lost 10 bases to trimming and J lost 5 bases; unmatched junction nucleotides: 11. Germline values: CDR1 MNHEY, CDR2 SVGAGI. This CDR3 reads CANKPPTGGYGYTF. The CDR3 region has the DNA TGTGCCAACAAGCCCCCGACAGGGGGGTATGGCTACACCTTC.

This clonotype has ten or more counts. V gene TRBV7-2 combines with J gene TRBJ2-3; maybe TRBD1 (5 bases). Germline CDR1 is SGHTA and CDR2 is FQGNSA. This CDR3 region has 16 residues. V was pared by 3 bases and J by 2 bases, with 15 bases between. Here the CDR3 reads CASSFSSTGYTDTQYF. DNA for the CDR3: TGTGCCAGCAGCTTTTCCAGTACAGGTTACACAGATACGCAGTATTTT. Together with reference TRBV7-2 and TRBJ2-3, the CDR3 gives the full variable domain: GAGVSQSPSNKVTEKGKDVELRCDPISGHTALYWYRQSLGQGLEFLIYFQGNSAPDKSGLPSDRFSAERTGGSVSTLTIQRTQQEDSAVYLCASSFSSTGYTDTQYFGPGTRLTVL.

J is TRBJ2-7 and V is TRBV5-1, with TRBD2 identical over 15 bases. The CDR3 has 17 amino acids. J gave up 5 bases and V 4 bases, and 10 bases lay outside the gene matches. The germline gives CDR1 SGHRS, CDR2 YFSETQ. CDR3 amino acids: CASSPGLAGGRMDEQYF. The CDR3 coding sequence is TGCGCCAGCAGCCCGGGACTAGCGGGGGGAAGGATGGACGAGCAGTACTTC.

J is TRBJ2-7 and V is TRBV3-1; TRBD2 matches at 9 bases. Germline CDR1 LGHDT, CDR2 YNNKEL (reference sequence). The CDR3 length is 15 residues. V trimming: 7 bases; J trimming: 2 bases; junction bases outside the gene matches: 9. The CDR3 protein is CASNQGSGGTYEQYF. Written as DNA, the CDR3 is TGTGCCAGCAACCAGGGGAGCGGGGGGACCTACGAGCAGTACTTC.